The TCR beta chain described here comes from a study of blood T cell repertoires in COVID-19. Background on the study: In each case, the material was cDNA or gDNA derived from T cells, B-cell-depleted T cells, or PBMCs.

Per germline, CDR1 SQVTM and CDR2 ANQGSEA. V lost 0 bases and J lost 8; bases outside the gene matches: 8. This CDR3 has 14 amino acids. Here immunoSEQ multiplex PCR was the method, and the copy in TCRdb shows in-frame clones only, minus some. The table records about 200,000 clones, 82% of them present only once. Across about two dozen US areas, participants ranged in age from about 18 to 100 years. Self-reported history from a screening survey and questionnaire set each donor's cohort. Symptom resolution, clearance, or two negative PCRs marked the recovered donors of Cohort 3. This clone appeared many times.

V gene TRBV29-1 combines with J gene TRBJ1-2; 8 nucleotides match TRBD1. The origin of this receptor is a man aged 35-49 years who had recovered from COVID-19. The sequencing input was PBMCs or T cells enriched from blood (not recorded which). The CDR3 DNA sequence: TGCAGCGTTGAAGAGGGCAGGGGGCCCTCAGGCTACACCTTC. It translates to CSVEEGRGPSGYTF.